Sequencing of this T cell receptor beta chain was carried out in a study of blood T cell repertoires in COVID-19. CDR1 MNHEY and CDR2 SVGEGT come from the germline V gene. V was pared by 4 bases and J by 4 bases, with 6 bases of the junction left unmatched. CDR3 length: 14 amino acids. Using immunoSEQ multiplex PCR, the repertoire was profiled, and TCRdb retains in-frame clones only, with some absent. The sample consists of about 40,000 clones, 85% to 90% of them appearing once. Points on this clone: The same CDR3 also results from other DNA sequences found in this sample.

This TCR was sampled from a man between 70 and 80 years old with acute or convalescent COVID-19. The chain couples TRBV6-2 or TRBV6-3 to TRBJ1-1, with 7 bases that match TRBD1. The specimen sequenced was peripheral blood. CDR3 residues: CASSSYYRGTEAFF. The CDR3 DNA sequence: TGTGCCAGCAGTTCCTACTACAGGGGCACTGAAGCTTTCTTT.